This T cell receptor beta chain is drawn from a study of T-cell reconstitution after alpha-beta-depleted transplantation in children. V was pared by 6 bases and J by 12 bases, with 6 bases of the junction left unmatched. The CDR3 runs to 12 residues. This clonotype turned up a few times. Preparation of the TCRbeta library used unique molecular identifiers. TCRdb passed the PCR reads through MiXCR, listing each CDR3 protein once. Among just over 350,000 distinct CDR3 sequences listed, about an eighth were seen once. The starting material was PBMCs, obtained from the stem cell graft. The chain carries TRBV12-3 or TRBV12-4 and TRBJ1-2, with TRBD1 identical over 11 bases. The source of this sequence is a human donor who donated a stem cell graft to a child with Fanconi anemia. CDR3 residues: CASRRTGGQDTF. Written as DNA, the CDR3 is TGTGCCAGCAGACGGACAGGGGGCCAAGACACCTTC.